This is a list of T cell receptor beta chains from one sample in a study of cytomegalovirus exposure and HLA in healthy donors. Sequencing used immunoSEQ multiplex PCR; TCRdb keeps in-frame clones, though not all of them. The table lists over 100,000 clones, 85% to 90% of them singletons, with about 2% in the top ten. Sequencing was done on a sample of PBMCs. These receptors were collected from a woman between 18 and 29 years old in good health and CMV-seronegative. CDR3s include the opening cysteine and the closing phenylalanine or tryptophan.

J gene,V gene,CDR3 protein
TRBJ2-7,TRBV7-2,CASSFPGQGYEQYF
TRBJ2-3,TRBV12-5,CASGLEGADTQYF
TRBJ1-3,TRBV9,CASSVIGGENTIYF
TRBJ2-5,TRBV11-1,CASSFGAQETQYF
TRBJ1-5,TRBV25-1,CASSPYSSNQPQHF
TRBJ1-2,TRBV7-9,CASSLVLSYGYTF
TRBJ2-3,TRBV5-1,CASSLTGDTQYF
TRBJ2-7,TRBV7-2,CASSFTAYEQYF
TRBJ1-1,TRBV4-2,CASSQGTMNTEAFF
TRBJ1-4,TRBV9,CASSGPGEKLFF
TRBJ1-1,TRBV7-9,CASSLRTGVNTEAFF
TRBJ2-7,TRBV19,CASSMNGGYEQYF
TRBJ1-2,TRBV7-9,CASSLVEGAGVYGYTF
TRBJ2-1,TRBV19,CASSRTSGGPYNEQFF
TRBJ2-7,TRBV7-2,CASNSGWGVLAHEQYF
TRBJ2-2,TRBV9,CASSVAPRLTGELFF
TRBJ1-2,TRBV28,CASRYSYGYTF
TRBJ1-2,TRBV29-1,CSVEDWAGGGNYGYTF
TRBJ2-1,TRBV30,CAWRPWASGRWGNEQFF
TRBJ2-5,TRBV5-6,CASSLRGGQETQYF
TRBJ1-2,TRBV5-4,CASSSGTDYGYTF
TRBJ1-3,TRBV30,CAWRGAGGSGNTIYF
TRBJ2-2,TRBV7-3,CASSLKGVNTGELFF
TRBJ2-5,TRBV7-9,CASSFLQGHAETQYF
TRBJ2-3,TRBV19,CASMRGFADTQYF
TRBJ1-1,TRBV7-8,CASSLVAQGARAEAFF